Presented here are 25 T cell receptor beta chains from one specimen sequenced in a study of CD8+ T cells in alopecia areata. In each case, RNA was isolated and then reverse transcribed into cDNA as the sequencing template. Only in-frame clones appear in the TCRdb table, and some are missing; sequencing was by immunoSEQ multiplex PCR. The sample has about 210,000 clones, roughly two fifths seen once. Treatment given: oral pan-JAK inhibitor, 5-10 mg twice daily. The starting material was CD4+ T cells sorted from blood, obtained at approximately week 39, from a patient treated with tofacitinib. These TCRs come from a human donor with alopecia areata.

The chain links TRBV2 to TRBJ2-5; maybe TRBD2 (6 bases). Germline V lookup: CDR1 SNHLY, CDR2 FYNNEI. The CDR3 consists of 16 residues. V lost 7 bases to trimming and J lost 5 bases, with 23 bases between them. This CDR3 reads CASMGLASIRGETQYF. DNA of the CDR3: TGTGCCAGCATGGGCCTAGCGTCCATTCGGGGGGAGACCCAGTACTTC.

This clone was found many times. V gene TRBV30 combines with J gene TRBJ1-1, with D possibly TRBD1 on 6 matching bases. Germline V gene data show CDR1 as GTSNPN and CDR2 as SVGIG (reference sequence). Trimming took 1 base from V and 4 from J, leaving 10 bases between them. The CDR3 has 13 residues. DNA of the CDR3: TGTGCCTGGAGTGAGGGGGATGGCACTGAAGCTTTCTTT. It translates to CAWSEGDGTEAFF.

This clone has a handful of counts. Additional DNA sequences in this sample encode the identical CDR3. The chain uses TRBV29-1 and TRBJ2-7, with TRBD1 matching over 9 bases. The CDR3 consists of 12 residues. V gave up 6 bases and J gave up 2 bases; unmatched junction bases: 2. Germline CDR1 is SQVTM and CDR2 is ANQGSEA. This CDR3 reads CSVGQGTYEQYF. The CDR3 DNA sequence: TGCAGCGTGGGACAGGGTACCTACGAGCAGTACTTC.

The CDR3 coding sequence is TGTGCCTGGAAATATCAAGCCTTGAATGAGCAGTTCTTC. Translating it yields CAWKYQALNEQFF. This chain joins TRBV30 and TRBJ2-1; D is uncertain. The germline CDR1 and CDR2 sequences are GTSNPN and SVGIG (reference sequence). The CDR3 is 13 amino acids. Trimming removed 4 bases at V and 7 bases at J, with 14 bases between.

The rearrangement joins TRBV15 to TRBJ1-5, with 8 nucleotides matching TRBD1. V lost 3 bases and J lost 7; bases outside the gene matches: 2. The germline V gene has CDR1 LNHNV and CDR2 YYDKDF (reference sequence). CDR3 size: 13 residues. CDR3 in amino acids: CATSRDREQPQHF. CDR3 in DNA: TGTGCCACCAGCAGGGACAGGGAGCAGCCCCAGCATTTT.

This clone was recorded many times. The genes are TRBV30 and TRBJ2-1; 7 nucleotides match TRBD2. This CDR3 is built from 17 residues. The trim removed 0 bases at V and 2 bases at J, leaving 10 bases unmatched. Per the germline V gene, CDR1 is GTSNPN and CDR2 is SVGIG (reference sequence). DNA of the CDR3: TGTGCCTGGAGTGTACTTGTTTCGGGAGGACCCTACAATGAGCAGTTCTTC. It is translated as CAWSVLVSGGPYNEQFF.

The V and J genes are TRBV29-1 and TRBJ2-7, with D perhaps TRBD2 (6 bases). TRBJ2-5 explains the end of the DNA better; the J call may be wrong. CDR1 SQVTM and CDR2 ANQGSEA come from the germline V gene. This CDR3 region has 12 residues. DNA for the CDR3: TGCAGCGTTCAGGGAGGCGAAGAGACCCAGTACTTC. Its translation is CSVQGGEETQYF.

The chain joins TRBV7-3 to TRBJ2-5; TRBD1 matches at 12 bases. The CDR3 spans 15 residues. Trimming removed 3 bases from V and 5 bases from J; junction bases left unmatched: 4. Germline-derived CDR1 and CDR2 are SGHTA and FQGTGA. The CDR3 DNA reads TGTGCCAGCAGCTTGGGGACAGGGGGCTTGGAGACCCAGTACTTC. Encoded protein: CASSLGTGGLETQYF.

V is TRBV5-1 and J is TRBJ2-2, with 7 nucleotides matching TRBD2. Looked up from germline, CDR1 is SGHRS and CDR2 is YFSETQ. V was clipped by 0 bases and J by 6 bases; unmatched bases: 5. This CDR3 has 15 amino acids. CDR3 protein: CASSLGGSRAGELFF. Written as DNA, the CDR3 is TGCGCCAGCAGCTTGGGCGGGAGCCGAGCCGGGGAGCTGTTTTTT.

The gene calls are TRBV6-6 and TRBJ2-7; D may be TRBD2 (5 bases). The CDR3 contains 15 residues. Germline loops: CDR1 MNHNY, CDR2 SVGAGI (reference sequence). V gave up 0 bases and J gave up 2 bases, with 11 bases separating them. The CDR3 loop reads CASSYSTNDAYEQYF. The DNA for the CDR3 is TGTGCCAGCAGTTACTCGACTAACGACGCCTACGAGCAGTACTTC.

This clone was seen only once. J is TRBJ2-7 and V is TRBV11-2; D gene unclear. V was clipped by 1 base and J by 6 bases, with 4 bases between them. The germline V gene encodes CDR1 SGHAT and CDR2 FQNNGV. The CDR3 totals 11 residues. In DNA, the CDR3 is TGTGCCAGCAGCTTAGCGTCCGAGCAGTACTTC. Translation gives CASSLASEQYF.

The gene calls are TRBV29-1 and TRBJ2-7; TRBD1 matches 7 bases. The CDR3 extends over 13 amino acids. Germline V gene sequence: CDR1 SQVTM, CDR2 ANQGSEA. V gave up 4 bases and J gave up 1 base; unmatched junction bases: 4. CDR3 DNA sequence: TGCAGCGTTGGATTCAGGGGGTCCTACGAGCAGTACTTC. Translated: CSVGFRGSYEQYF.

V is TRBV7-2 and J is TRBJ1-2, with D possibly TRBD1 on 6 matching bases. The CDR3 runs to 13 residues. Germline CDR1 reads SGHTA; CDR2 reads FQGNSA. V lost 5 bases and J lost 7, with 14 bases in between. The CDR3 DNA reads TGTGCCAGCAGCCAACAGGGTTTCTCTGGCTACACCTTC. It is translated as CASSQQGFSGYTF.

This clone appeared a few times. Here the CDR3 reads CASNRDDYTEAFF. CDR3 DNA: TGTGCCAGTAATAGAGATGATTACACTGAAGCTTTCTTT. V is TRBV19 and J is TRBJ1-1; the D is unclear. CDR1 and CDR2 from the germline V gene are LNHDA and SQIVND (reference sequence). The CDR3 is 13 amino acids. V lost 7 bases to trimming and J lost 3 bases, with 12 bases between them.

This chain connects TRBV23-1 to TRBJ2-1; TRBD2 might be the D (7 bases). TRBV23-1 is known as an ORF, though its function is uncertain. V lost 7 bases and J lost 2, with 9 bases in between. CDR3 size: 13 residues. The CDR3 here is CASKGGPYNEQFF. In nucleotides, the CDR3 is TGCGCCAGCAAGGGGGGGCCCTACAATGAGCAGTTCTTC.

This clone has just a few counts. The chain uses TRBV18 and TRBJ2-1; D ambiguous. Trimming stripped 2 bases from V and 6 bases from J, with 2 bases between. Germline loops: CDR1 KGHSH, CDR2 LQKENI. The CDR3 has 11 amino acids. CDR3 bases: TGTGCCAGCTCACCAATCAATGAGCAGTTCTTC. The encoded protein is CASSPINEQFF.

The chain employs TRBV7-9 and TRBJ1-1; D uncertain. The V gene lost 7 bases and the J gene lost 11 bases, with 17 bases spanning the gap. The CDR3 runs to 12 residues. Germline loops: CDR1 SEHNR, CDR2 FQNEAQ (reference sequence). In DNA, the CDR3 is TGTGCCAGCACCAACGGGCCACCTCCGGCTTTCTTT. Protein product: CASTNGPPPAFF.

The CDR3, as DNA: TGTGCCTGGCCCAGCCAGGCCAATGAGCAGTTCTTC. It specifies CAWPSQANEQFF. The J gene is TRBJ2-1, the V gene TRBV30; no reliable D call. The germline V gene has CDR1 GTSNPN and CDR2 SVGIG (reference sequence). The CDR3 sequence is 12 residues long. V lost 5 bases and J 6 bases, leaving 11 bases between the germline ends.

This clone came up a few times. This sequence joins TRBV4-1 and TRBJ2-1; maybe TRBD1 (5 bases). Germline V gene data show CDR1 as MGHRA and CDR2 as YSYEKL. V shed 1 base and J shed 8 bases, with 12 bases lying between them. The CDR3 is 14 residues long. The CDR3 sequence: CASSQVVGVDEQFF. The CDR3 DNA is TGCGCCAGCAGCCAAGTAGTAGGGGTTGATGAGCAGTTCTTC.

CDR3 in amino acids: CASSPRDRGLAEAFF. The CDR3 DNA follows: TGTGCCAGCAGTCCGAGGGACAGGGGGCTCGCTGAAGCTTTCTTT. V and J are TRBV28 and TRBJ1-1; TRBD1 aligns across 12 bases. The CDR3 consists of 15 residues. V was clipped by 5 bases and J by 6 bases; unmatched bases: 7. Germline values: CDR1 MDHEN, CDR2 SYDVKM.

This clone has only one observation. The rearrangement links TRBV4-3 to TRBJ2-3, with D hard to call. The CDR3 covers 15 residues. The germline V gene has CDR1 LGHNA and CDR2 YSLEER. Trimming stripped 4 bases from V and 6 bases from J, with 17 bases between. The CDR3 DNA reads as TGCGCCAGCAGCCCCCGGAGCTCTCTTGGGGATACGCAGTATTTT. This encodes CASSPRSSLGDTQYF.

The chain links TRBV9 to TRBJ2-1; the D gene is possibly TRBD2 (5 bases). The germline CDR1 and CDR2 sequences are SGDLS and YYNGEE. V was shortened by 0 bases and J by 0 bases, with 10 bases between the two germline ends. The CDR3 runs 16 residues. The CDR3 reads CASSVGAGASYNEQFF. CDR3 in DNA: TGTGCCAGCAGCGTAGGGGCGGGCGCCTCCTACAATGAGCAGTTCTTC.

The sample holds a few counts of this clone. V and J are TRBV6-1 and TRBJ1-5; D uncertain. Germline CDR1 is MNHNS and CDR2 is SASEGT. The CDR3 runs to 14 residues. V was cut by 2 bases and J by 4 bases, with 9 bases left in between. CDR3 amino acids: CASSESSGNQPQHF. DNA for the CDR3: TGTGCCAGCAGTGAAAGTAGTGGGAATCAGCCCCAGCATTTT.

The V call is TRBV7-8, the J call TRBJ2-3, with 8 bases lining up with TRBD2. V shed 5 bases, J shed 4 bases, and the junction held 14 bases outside the gene matches. This CDR3 has 17 amino acids. Germline CDR1 is SGHVS and CDR2 is FQNEAQ. CDR3 nucleotides: TGTGCCAGCAGCCACAGACGGCCTGGGCGGGGGGCAGATACGCAGTATTTT. It codes for CASSHRRPGRGADTQYF.

A few counts support this clone. The chain links TRBV10-3 to TRBJ2-3, with D possibly TRBD2 on 6 matching bases. With 5 bases removed from V and 2 bases from J, the gap between germline ends came to 17 bases. The CDR3 length is 16 residues. Per germline, CDR1 ENHRY and CDR2 SYGVKD. The CDR3 DNA follows: TGTGCCATCAGTACTTCCGCCCAGCGGGTCACAGATACGCAGTATTTT. Residues: CAISTSAQRVTDTQYF.